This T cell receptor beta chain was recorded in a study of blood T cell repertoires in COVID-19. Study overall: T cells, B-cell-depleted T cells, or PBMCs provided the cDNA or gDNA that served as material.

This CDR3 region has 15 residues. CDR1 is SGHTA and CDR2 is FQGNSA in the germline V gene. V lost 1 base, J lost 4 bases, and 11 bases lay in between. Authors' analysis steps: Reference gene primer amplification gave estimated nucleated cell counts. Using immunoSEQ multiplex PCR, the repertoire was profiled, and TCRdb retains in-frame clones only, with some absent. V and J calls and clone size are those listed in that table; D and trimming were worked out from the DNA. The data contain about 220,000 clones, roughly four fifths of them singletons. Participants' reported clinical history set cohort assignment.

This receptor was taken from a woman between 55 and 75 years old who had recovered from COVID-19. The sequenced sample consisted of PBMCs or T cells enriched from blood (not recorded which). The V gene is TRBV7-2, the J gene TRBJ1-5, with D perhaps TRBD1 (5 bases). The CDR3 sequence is CASSLGIQGNQPQHF. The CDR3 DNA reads TGTGCCAGCAGCTTAGGAATTCAGGGTAATCAGCCCCAGCATTTT.